Following are 10 T cell receptor beta chains from one sample sequenced in a study of CD8+ T cells in alopecia areata. In each case, RNA was isolated and then reverse transcribed into cDNA as the sequencing template. The repertoire was sequenced with immunoSEQ multiplex PCR; TCRdb's copy has only in-frame clones and lacks some. The sample includes fewer than 200,000 clones, roughly 53% of them seen just once. This sample's treatment: oral pan-JAK inhibitor, 5-10 mg twice daily. The source material was CD8+ T cells sorted from blood, sampled at week 24, from a patient treated with tofacitinib. The receptors stem from a human donor with alopecia areata.

The chain couples TRBV6-4 to TRBJ2-3; 13 bases agree with TRBD2. V lost 10 bases to trimming and J lost 6 bases; unmatched junction nucleotides: 7. This CDR3 spans 14 amino acids. Per germline, CDR1 MRHNA and CDR2 SNTAGT. CDR3 nucleotide sequence: TGTGCCACTCGACTAGCGGGGGGATCGGATACGCAGTATTTT. It translates to CATRLAGGSDTQYF.

In its sample, this clone was seen a few times. The chain is built from TRBV14 and TRBJ1-2, with D unresolved. CDR3 length: 14 residues. The germline V gene encodes CDR1 SGHDN and CDR2 FVKESK. V lost 1 base, J lost 4 bases, and 10 bases lay in between. The CDR3 region has the DNA TGTGCCAGCAGCCAAGTCGGCGATGTCTATGGCTACACCTTC. Its protein product is CASSQVGDVYGYTF. The full variable domain, with the rest looked up from reference TRBV14 and TRBJ1-2, is EAGVTQFPSHSVIEKGQTVTLRCDPISGHDNLYWYRRVMGKEIKFLLHFVKESKQDESGMPNNRFLAERTGGTYSTLKVQPAELEDSGVYFCASSQVGDVYGYTFGSGTRLTVV.

This rearrangement joins TRBV7-9 to TRBJ1-2; D gene unclear. Germline loops: CDR1 SEHNR, CDR2 FQNEAQ (reference sequence). CDR3 length equals 13 residues. Trimming removed 5 bases at V and 5 bases at J, with 12 bases between. The CDR3 region has the DNA TGTGCCAGCAGCGGCGGGAGCTCATATGGCTACACCTTC. It is translated as CASSGGSSYGYTF.

The rearrangement uses TRBV2 and TRBJ1-2; D unclear. V shed 3 bases and J shed 3 bases, with 14 bases lying between them. CDR1 and CDR2 from the germline V gene are SNHLY and FYNNEI. The length of the CDR3 is 15 residues. CDR3 coding DNA: TGTGCCAGCAGTGATTTTCGCCGGGTCGACTATGGCTACACCTTC. It translates to CASSDFRRVDYGYTF.

The V and J genes are TRBV19 and TRBJ1-5; D remains unclear. V shed 3 bases and J shed 6 bases, with 12 bases lying between them. Germline CDR1 and CDR2: LNHDA and SQIVND (reference sequence). CDR3 length: 14 residues. Here the CDR3 DNA reads TGTGCCAGTAGTATCGGGCACGCCGGTCAGCCCCAGCATTTT. Encoded protein: CASSIGHAGQPQHF.

V and J are TRBV11-1 and TRBJ2-2; no clear D gene. The CDR3 is 13 residues long. Trimming removed 7 bases from V and 1 base from J, with 7 bases in between. Germline CDR1 is SGHAT and CDR2 is FQDESV (reference sequence). CDR3 in DNA: TGTGCCAGCAATGCAGGGAACACCGGGGAGCTGTTTTTT. Translating gives CASNAGNTGELFF.

The chain employs TRBV5-1 and TRBJ2-3, with TRBD1 matching 7 bases. The J segment lost 1 base and the V segment lost 4 bases, leaving 18 bases of the junction unmatched. Germline V gene data show CDR1 as SGHRS and CDR2 as YFSETQ. The CDR3 spans 19 residues. The CDR3 loop reads CASSLSSLDRVEGTDTQYF. Written as DNA, the CDR3 is TGCGCCAGCAGCCTCAGCTCTTTAGACAGGGTTGAAGGCACAGATACGCAGTATTTT.

V is TRBV6-5 and J is TRBJ2-3; either TRBD1 or TRBD2 may supply D (6 bases each). CDR1 and CDR2 (germline): MNHEY, SVGAGI. Trimming took off 6 bases at V and 8 bases at J, with 12 bases between the two ends. CDR3 length: 12 amino acids. The CDR3 sequence: CASSPGGGTQYF. CDR3 sequence (DNA): TGTGCCAGCAGCCCAGGAGGGGGTACGCAGTATTTT.

J is TRBJ2-1 and V is TRBV11-2; 7 positions match TRBD1. The junction had 13 bases not matched to a gene; V was cut back by 5 bases and J by 9 bases. Germline V gene sequence: CDR1 SGHAT, CDR2 FQNNGV. The CDR3 totals 15 residues. The CDR3 DNA sequence: TGTGCCAGCAGCGGCAACAGGGGACAATTGGGTGAGCAGTTCTTC. Its protein product is CASSGNRGQLGEQFF.

The J gene is TRBJ2-6, the V gene TRBV27; TRBD1 aligns across 8 bases. This CDR3 is 15 amino acids long. J was trimmed by 0 bases and V by 8 bases; bases with no gene match: 3. The germline V gene has CDR1 MNHEY and CDR2 SMNVEV (reference sequence). DNA for the CDR3: TGTGCCAGCTGGGACAGGAACTCTGGGGCCAACGTCCTGACTTTC. Its translation: CASWDRNSGANVLTF. The variable domain in full, with the rest retrieved from reference TRBV27 and TRBJ2-6, is EAQVTQNPRYLITVTGKKLTVTCSQNMNHEYMSWYRQDPGLGLRQIYYSMNVEVTDKGDVPEGYKVSRKEKRNFPLILESPSPNQTSLYFCASWDRNSGANVLTFGAGSRLTVL.